The 7 T cell receptor beta chains below come from one sample, sequenced in a study of early T cells in non-severe SARS-CoV-2 infection. One entry per CDR3 protein results from TCRdb running MiXCR on the 5' RACE reads. The data contain 25,000 to 30,000 distinct CDR3 sequences, about 4.6% of them singletons. The sequenced sample was whole blood. These receptors were collected from an adult who was a healthcare worker with PCR-confirmed SARS-CoV-2 infection or an uninfected control (not recorded which).

The table lists this clonotype with many counts. CDR3 coding DNA: TGTGCCAGCAGCCGGGGAGGGAGCAGGACCGGGGAGCTGTTTTTT. This encodes CASSRGGSRTGELFF. V usage is TRBV3-1 and J usage is TRBJ2-2; TRBD2 matches 7 bases. V was pared by 4 bases and J by 5 bases, with 7 bases of the junction left unmatched. The CDR3 contains 15 residues. Germline CDR1 LGHDT, CDR2 YNNKEL (reference sequence).

This clonotype was counted many times. The gene calls are TRBV6-1 and TRBJ1-4; D is perhaps TRBD1 (5 bases). Germline CDR1 and CDR2: MNHNS and SASEGT. Trimming took 6 bases from V and 4 from J, leaving 15 bases between them. The length of the CDR3 is 15 residues. The CDR3: CASRQTADHNEKLFF. In DNA form, the CDR3 reads TGTGCCAGCAGACAGACAGCAGACCATAATGAAAAACTGTTTTTT.

This clonotype was detected ten times or more. As DNA, the CDR3 is TGTGCCAGCAGTTTCGCGGGGGGGACCCAGTACTTC. Translated: CASSFAGGTQYF. The chain is built from TRBV12-3 or TRBV12-4 and TRBJ2-5; 8 nucleotides match TRBD2. This CDR3 has 12 residues. The V gene end was trimmed by 3 bases and the J gene end by 7 bases; junction bases not matched to a gene: 1.

This clonotype was detected a few times. Here the CDR3 reads CASSVGRGQGQETQYF. For the CDR3, the DNA is TGTGCCAGCAGCGTAGGAAGGGGGCAGGGTCAAGAGACCCAGTACTTC. This sequence joins TRBV9 and TRBJ2-5, with TRBD1 identical over 7 bases. The CDR3 length is 16 residues. The V and J ends lost 0 bases and 2 bases, in that order; junction bases with no gene match: 7. The germline gives CDR1 SGDLS, CDR2 YYNGEE.

This clonotype was picked up a small number of times. This CDR3 is CASSAGPPYEQYF. The CDR3 nucleotides are TGTGCCAGCAGCGCGGGACCTCCCTACGAGCAGTACTTC. This chain joins TRBV3-1 and TRBJ2-7, with TRBD2 as a possible D gene (6 bases). The CDR3 totals 13 residues. Germline assignment: CDR1 LGHDT and CDR2 YNNKEL (reference sequence). Trimming took off 5 bases at V and 2 bases at J, with 10 bases between the two ends.

In this sample, this clonotype turned up a few times. The rearrangement links TRBV5-5 to TRBJ2-2; D is uncertain. In germline, CDR1 is SGHKS, CDR2 YYEKEE (reference sequence). V was cut by 2 bases and J by 1 base, with 6 bases left in between. The CDR3 covers 14 residues. CDR3 bases: TGTGCCAGCAGCTTTTCATGGAACACCGGGGAGCTGTTTTTT. This codes for CASSFSWNTGELFF.

This clonotype has a single count. This may come from a read error, since a much larger clone is one base off. The V call is TRBV9, the J call TRBJ2-7; no clear D gene. V was clipped by 4 bases and J by 3 bases, with 11 bases between them. The CDR3 consists of 13 residues. Germline V gene lookup returns CDR1 SGDLS and CDR2 YYNGEE. The CDR3 bases are TGTGCCAGCAGCCCCGGACCCGACTACGAGCAGTACTTC. This translates into CASSPGPDYEQYF.